Each of the 24 T cell receptor beta chains below was sequenced from the same sample in a study of early T cells in non-severe SARS-CoV-2 infection. TCRdb re-analysed the 5' RACE reads in MiXCR, keeping a single row per CDR3 protein. The sample has roughly 90,000 distinct CDR3 sequences, more than 13% seen once. Sequencing was carried out using whole blood. These receptors were collected from an adult who was a healthcare worker with PCR-confirmed SARS-CoV-2 infection or an uninfected control (not recorded which).

Only a few counts were recorded for this clonotype. CDR3: CASSLGTSGAETQYF. The CDR3 DNA reads as TGTGCCAGCAGTTTAGGGACTAGCGGGGCTGAGACCCAGTACTTC. V usage is TRBV12-3 or TRBV12-4 and J usage is TRBJ2-5; 12 bases are a match to TRBD2. This CDR3 comprises 15 residues. Trimming took 1 base from V and 5 from J; bases not matched to a gene: 2.

This clonotype was observed many times. V usage is TRBV11-1 and J usage is TRBJ2-1; D not resolved. Germline assignment: CDR1 SGHAT and CDR2 FQDESV (reference sequence). The length of the CDR3 is 16 residues. V lost 0 bases and J 0 bases, leaving 9 bases between the germline ends. CDR3 nucleotides: TGTGCCAGCAGCTTAGCAGGGTCGAGCTCCTACAATGAGCAGTTCTTC. This encodes CASSLAGSSSYNEQFF. The whole variable domain, filled in from reference TRBV11-1 and TRBJ2-1, reads EAEVAQSPRYKITEKSQAVAFWCDPISGHATLYWYRQILGQGPELLVQFQDESVVDDSQLPKDRFSAERLKGVDSTLKIQPAELGDSAMYLCASSLAGSSSYNEQFFGPGTRLTVL.

This clonotype came up many times. The V call is TRBV11-3, the J call TRBJ2-7, with D perhaps matching TRBD1 or TRBD2 (5 bases each). The ends were cut back, 1 base at V and 2 bases at J, with 6 bases in the middle. CDR1 is SGHNT and CDR2 is YENEEA in the germline V gene. The CDR3 consists of 13 residues. CDR3 nucleotide sequence: TGTGCCAGCAGCTTAGCGGGGCCCTACGAGCAGTACTTC. Amino acid sequence: CASSLAGPYEQYF.

This clonotype was observed at least ten times. The DNA of the CDR3 is TGCAGCGTTGCGGGAGCGGGAGAGCAGTACTTC. Amino acids: CSVAGAGEQYF. This sequence joins TRBV29-1 and TRBJ2-7, with 7 nucleotides matching TRBD2. The CDR3 sequence is 11 residues long. V gave up 4 bases and J gave up 7 bases; unmatched junction bases: 4. In germline, CDR1 is SQVTM, CDR2 ANQGSEA.

This clonotype was detected only a few times. The chain's CDR3 is CSVRELYEQYF. DNA of the CDR3: TGCAGTGTAAGGGAACTATACGAGCAGTACTTC. This chain joins TRBV20-1 and TRBJ2-7; D is ambiguous. The germline V gene has CDR1 DFQATT and CDR2 SNEGSKA (reference sequence). V lost 7 bases and J 4 bases, leaving 11 bases between the germline ends. This CDR3 comprises 11 residues.

This clonotype was seen at least ten times. This chain connects TRBV19 to TRBJ2-1, with 9 bases that match TRBD1. The V gene's germline CDR1 is LNHDA and CDR2 SQIVND (reference sequence). The length of the CDR3 is 15 residues. The J segment lost 0 bases and the V segment lost 3 bases, leaving 0 bases of the junction unmatched. This CDR3 reads CASSMDRGSYNEQFF. The CDR3, as DNA: TGTGCCAGTAGTATGGACAGGGGCTCCTACAATGAGCAGTTCTTC.

This clonotype was counted ten times or more. The chain recombines TRBV7-9 with TRBJ2-1; perhaps D is TRBD1 or TRBD2 (5 bases each). This CDR3 has 14 amino acids. Trimming took 8 bases from V and 4 from J, leaving 15 bases between them. Per the germline V gene, CDR1 is SEHNR and CDR2 is FQNEAQ (reference sequence). CDR3 sequence: CASSPGNRYNEQFF. DNA of the CDR3: TGTGCCAGCTCCCCGGGGAACAGGTACAATGAGCAGTTCTTC.

This clonotype was counted a few times. This chain uses TRBV29-1 with TRBJ2-1, with 9 bases aligning to TRBD2. CDR3 length equals 17 residues. J lost 6 bases, V lost 3 bases, and 15 bases had no gene match. Germline loops: CDR1 SQVTM, CDR2 ANQGSEA. This CDR3 is CSVDMLTIAGDGNEQFF. CDR3 nucleotide sequence: TGCAGCGTTGACATGCTAACCATAGCGGGAGATGGCAATGAGCAGTTCTTC.

This clonotype occurred many times. The CDR3, as DNA: TGCGCCAGCAGCCAGGGACTAGCGGGGGGTCCGAACACCGGGGAGCTGTTTTTT. Translated: CASSQGLAGGPNTGELFF. The V call is TRBV4-1, the J call TRBJ2-2; 15 positions agree with TRBD2. The CDR3 runs 18 residues. V lost 3 bases, J lost 0 bases, and 2 bases stayed unmatched. The germline V gene has CDR1 MGHRA and CDR2 YSYEKL.

This clonotype was counted ten times or more. The V call is TRBV20-1, the J call TRBJ2-3; 10 bases agree with TRBD2. CDR3 length: 15 amino acids. Germline values: CDR1 DFQATT, CDR2 SNEGSKA (reference sequence). J lost 1 base, V lost 4 bases, and 5 bases had no gene match. The CDR3: CSAITGTSGTDTQYF. The CDR3 DNA follows: TGCAGTGCTATAACCGGGACTAGCGGCACAGATACGCAGTATTTT.

This clonotype came up a few times. This chain uses TRBV6-2 or TRBV6-3 with TRBJ1-1; TRBD1 agrees at 9 bases. V lost 11 bases to trimming and J lost 5 bases; unmatched junction nucleotides: 12. The CDR3 loop spans 14 amino acids. CDR1 MNHEY and CDR2 SVGEGT come from the germline V gene. The chain's CDR3 is CAAPGTGRKTEAFF. The CDR3 DNA reads as TGTGCCGCCCCCGGGACAGGGAGGAAGACTGAAGCTTTCTTT.

The rearrangement joins TRBV29-1 to TRBJ2-7, with D possibly being TRBD1 (5 bases). Germline lookup yields CDR1 SQVTM and CDR2 ANQGSEA. V lost 4 bases to trimming and J lost 2 bases, with 9 bases between them. This CDR3 comprises 12 residues. The CDR3 DNA reads TGCAGCGTTGCAGGGCCCACCTACGAGCAGTACTTC. Amino acids: CSVAGPTYEQYF.

With regard to this clonotype: Possible read error: a much larger clone is one base away. The chain couples TRBV9 to TRBJ1-1; D gene ambiguous. The CDR3 sequence is 13 residues long. The germline V gene has CDR1 SGDLS and CDR2 YYNGEE. V was cut by 2 bases and J by 3 bases, with 8 bases left in between. CDR3 sequence: CASSVWEDTEAFF. The CDR3 DNA follows: TGTGCCAGCAGCGTCTGGGAGGACACTGAAGCTTTCTTT.

This clonotype appeared many times. This chain uses TRBV3-1 with TRBJ1-1, with TRBD1 as a possible D gene (5 bases). Deletions cut 4 bases from V and 5 bases from J, with 11 bases between. CDR3 size: 13 residues. Germline-derived CDR1 and CDR2 are LGHDT and YNNKEL (reference sequence). The CDR3 coding sequence is TGTGCCAGCAGCCCGCGGGGGAGAACTGAAGCTTTCTTT. Its translation: CASSPRGRTEAFF.

In this sample, this clonotype turned up once. The J gene is TRBJ2-7, the V gene TRBV29-1, with D possibly TRBD2 on 6 matching bases. The germline gives CDR1 SQVTM, CDR2 ANQGSEA. V lost 5 bases and J 5 bases, leaving 25 bases between the germline ends. The CDR3 covers 16 residues. The CDR3 region is CSVFYRSGTPDHEQYF. The DNA for the CDR3 is TGCAGCGTTTTTTATAGGTCCGGGACTCCCGACCACGAGCAGTACTTC.

This chain uses TRBV11-2 with TRBJ2-6; D is unclear. The germline CDR1 and CDR2 sequences are SGHAT and FQNNGV. The V and J ends lost 2 bases and 1 base respectively, with 12 bases between them. The CDR3 totals 17 residues. CDR3 sequence reads: CASSLYTWGSGANVLTF. The CDR3 nucleotides are TGTGCCAGCAGCTTATACACCTGGGGATCTGGGGCCAACGTCCTGACTTTC.

This clonotype was recorded at least ten times. The chain employs TRBV4-1 and TRBJ2-1; no reliable D call. Trimming removed 1 base from V and 4 bases from J, with 8 bases in between. This CDR3 has 14 amino acids. CDR1 is MGHRA, CDR2 YSYEKL, per germline. The CDR3 DNA is TGCGCCAGCAGCCAAGTTGGCGGATACAATGAGCAGTTCTTC. The encoded protein is CASSQVGGYNEQFF.

The V call is TRBV29-1, the J call TRBJ2-7, with 8 positions matching TRBD1. Per the germline V gene, CDR1 is SQVTM and CDR2 is ANQGSEA. The CDR3 has 12 amino acids. V was pared by 7 bases and J by 4 bases, with 6 bases of the junction left unmatched. CDR3 region: CSARTGFYEQYF. CDR3 sequence (DNA): TGCAGCGCCCGGACAGGGTTTTACGAGCAGTACTTC.

A single count supports this clonotype. The rearrangement joins TRBV7-8 to TRBJ2-1; D is unclear. With 3 bases removed from V and 0 bases from J, the gap between germline ends came to 15 bases. The CDR3 consists of 17 residues. CDR1 is SGHVS and CDR2 is FQNEAQ in the germline V gene. Here the CDR3 reads CASSLADKPSSYNEQFF. CDR3 sequence (DNA): TGTGCCAGCAGCTTGGCTGACAAACCGAGCTCCTACAATGAGCAGTTCTTC.

This rearrangement joins TRBV2 to TRBJ2-7, with 10 positions matching TRBD2. V gave up 6 bases and J gave up 0 bases; unmatched junction bases: 8. The length of the CDR3 is 16 residues. Germline CDR1 SNHLY, CDR2 FYNNEI. The CDR3 sequence: CASSRNLAGASYEQYF. In DNA form, the CDR3 reads TGTGCCAGCAGCCGGAACCTAGCGGGAGCCTCCTACGAGCAGTACTTC. The whole variable domain, remainder taken from reference TRBV2 and TRBJ2-7, is EPEVTQTPSHQVTQMGQEVILRCVPISNHLYFYWYRQILGQKVEFLVSFYNNEISEKSEIFDDQFSVERPDGSNFTLKIRSTKLEDSAMYFCASSRNLAGASYEQYFGPGTRLTVT.

The chain has TRBV2 and TRBJ2-7; D not resolved. This CDR3 region has 14 residues. V lost 4 bases, J lost 9 bases, and 19 bases lay in between. CDR1 and CDR2 from the germline V gene are SNHLY and FYNNEI. CDR3 sequence: CASSAGVEEFGQYF. The CDR3 coding sequence is TGTGCCAGCAGTGCCGGCGTCGAAGAATTTGGGCAGTACTTC.

This clonotype has at least ten counts. The J gene is TRBJ2-1, the V gene TRBV12-3 or TRBV12-4; 12 nucleotides match TRBD1. This CDR3 region has 17 residues. V shed 6 bases and J 2 bases; nucleotides not matched to a gene: 8. The CDR3 coding sequence is TGTGCCAGCAGCTCTCCGGGACAGGGGGCCCCCTACAATGAGCAGTTCTTC. Translated: CASSSPGQGAPYNEQFF.

The table lists this clonotype with a few counts. This chain uses TRBV20-1 with TRBJ2-7; D is unresolved. Germline-derived CDR1 and CDR2 are DFQATT and SNEGSKA (reference sequence). This CDR3 is 14 amino acids long. Between the trimmed V and J ends, which lost 2 bases and 4 bases, there was a span of 15 bases. CDR3: CSARPRLTPYEQYF. CDR3 coding DNA: TGCAGTGCTAGACCCCGTCTTACTCCTTACGAGCAGTACTTC.

This clonotype has ten or more counts. The chain carries TRBV21-1 and TRBJ2-1; the table's TRBD2 call for D was not verified on the DNA. TRBV21-1 represents a pseudogene. The CDR3 is 17 residues long. CDR3 protein: CASSPPEASASDNEQFF. The CDR3 region has the DNA TGTGCCAGCAGCCCTCCAGAGGCTAGCGCTTCGGACAATGAGCAGTTCTTC.